Each of the 25 T cell receptor beta chains below was sequenced from the same sample in a study of blood T cell repertoires in COVID-19. TCRdb's copy holds only in-frame clones and misses some; the assay was immunoSEQ multiplex PCR. The data contain 88,000 or so clones, 65% to 90% of them singletons. The specimen was peripheral blood. Receptors originate from a man between 60 and 75 years old with acute or convalescent COVID-19.

The chain combines TRBV30 with TRBJ1-2; TRBD1 might be the D (6 bases). The CDR3 contains 16 residues. Germline loops: CDR1 GTSNPN, CDR2 SVGIG (reference sequence). V was pared by 3 bases and J by 6 bases, with 23 bases between. This chain's CDR3 is CAWSQAGAPRPHGYTF. Written as DNA, the CDR3 is TGTGCCTGGAGCCAAGCAGGGGCCCCAAGACCTCATGGCTACACCTTC.

The V call is TRBV5-1, the J call TRBJ2-1; tentatively, D is TRBD2 (6 bases). Germline V lookup: CDR1 SGHRS, CDR2 YFSETQ. The CDR3 loop spans 15 amino acids. The ends were cut back, 1 base at V and 8 bases at J, with 16 bases in the middle. CDR3 sequence reads: CASSLIVAARDEQFF. For the CDR3, the DNA is TGCGCCAGCAGCTTGATTGTAGCGGCAAGGGATGAGCAGTTCTTC.

This clone was found a few times. This chain links TRBV5-1 with TRBJ2-1, with TRBD2 matching 7 bases. Germline CDR1 SGHRS, CDR2 YFSETQ. V lost 0 bases to trimming and J lost 6 bases; unmatched junction nucleotides: 9. The CDR3 consists of 16 residues. CDR3 loop: CASSLEGGSSVNEQFF. For the CDR3, the DNA is TGCGCCAGCAGCTTGGAAGGCGGGAGTTCGGTCAATGAGCAGTTCTTC.

The table lists this clone with a count of one. The J gene is TRBJ1-1, the V gene TRBV29-1; D ambiguous. The germline V gene has CDR1 SQVTM and CDR2 ANQGSEA. V dropped 1 base and J dropped 2 bases, with 11 bases sitting between them. The CDR3 sequence is 14 residues long. The CDR3, as DNA: TGCAGCGTTGAAGCTCGGGAGACAAACACTGAAGCTTTCTTT. Protein: CSVEARETNTEAFF. Using reference TRBV29-1 and TRBJ1-1 for the parts outside the CDR3, the full variable domain is SAVISQKPSRDICQRGTSLTIQCQVDSQVTMMFWYRQQPGQSLTLIATANQGSEATYESGFVIDKFPISRPNLTFSTLTVSNMSPEDSSIYLCSVEARETNTEAFFGQGTRLTVV.

Only one count was recorded for this clone. The V and J genes are TRBV4-2 and TRBJ1-2; D perhaps matches TRBD1 (5 bases). The V end lost 0 bases, the J end lost 7 bases, and 9 bases lay between the germline ends. Germline lookup yields CDR1 LGHNA and CDR2 YNFKEQ. The CDR3 extends over 13 amino acids. The CDR3 DNA reads as TGTGCCAGCAGCCAAGAGACAGTCTCTGGCTACACCTTC. Translating gives CASSQETVSGYTF.

This chain joins TRBV18 and TRBJ2-1; 10 bases match TRBD2. Germline CDR1 reads KGHSH; CDR2 reads LQKENI. Losses at the gene ends were 4 bases for V and 7 bases for J; bases not matched to a gene: 13. The CDR3 has 17 residues. This CDR3 reads CASSHTSSGSASNEQFF. The CDR3 nucleotides are TGTGCCAGCTCACACACTTCTAGCGGGAGTGCTTCGAATGAGCAGTTCTTC. The whole variable domain, remainder taken from reference TRBV18 and TRBJ2-1, is NAGVMQNPRHLVRRRGQEARLRCSPMKGHSHVYWYRQLPEEGLKFMVYLQKENIIDESGMPKERFSAEFPKEGPSILRIQQVVRGDSAAYFCASSHTSSGSASNEQFFGPGTRLTVL.

V is TRBV4-1 and J is TRBJ2-7; the D gene is possibly TRBD2 (5 bases). The V end was cut by 4 bases, the J end by 1 base, with 11 bases between. The CDR3 length is 14 residues. Germline assignment: CDR1 MGHRA and CDR2 YSYEKL. The CDR3 nucleotides read TGCGCCAGCAGCCCCGCGAGAGGGTCCTACGAGCAGTACTTC. It encodes CASSPARGSYEQYF.

This clone was recorded only once. This chain connects TRBV10-3 to TRBJ2-1; no reliable D call. Germline values: CDR1 ENHRY, CDR2 SYGVKD. Trimming left V 2 bases short and J 2 bases short, with 10 bases between. This CDR3 comprises 15 residues. CDR3 sequence reads: CAISEALTAYNEQFF. CDR3 bases: TGTGCCATCAGTGAGGCGCTTACGGCCTACAATGAGCAGTTCTTC.

The genes are TRBV5-1 and TRBJ2-2; 7 bases are a match to TRBD1. The junction had 1 base not matched to a gene; V was cut back by 2 bases and J by 0 bases. The CDR3 totals 15 residues. Germline V lookup: CDR1 SGHRS, CDR2 YFSETQ. The CDR3 nucleotides are TGCGCCAGCAGCTTACAGGGGACGAACACCGGGGAGCTGTTTTTT. This translates into CASSLQGTNTGELFF.

This chain connects TRBV9 to TRBJ2-1; TRBD2 matches at 7 bases. This CDR3 is built from 14 residues. Trimming at V came to 0 bases and at J to 5 bases, leaving 2 bases not matched to a gene. Germline CDR1 and CDR2: SGDLS and YYNGEE. The CDR3 loop is CASSVGTSNNEQFF. Here the CDR3 DNA reads TGTGCCAGCAGCGTAGGGACTAGTAACAATGAGCAGTTCTTC.

This chain uses TRBV7-2 with TRBJ2-7, with 12 bases matching TRBD2. The CDR3 totals 15 residues. Germline CDR1 is SGHTA and CDR2 is FQGNSA. Trimming took 3 bases from V and 2 from J; bases not matched to a gene: 2. CDR3 sequence reads: CASSFGLAGTYEQYF. The CDR3 DNA reads TGTGCCAGCAGCTTCGGACTAGCGGGGACCTACGAGCAGTACTTC.

V gene TRBV10-3 combines with J gene TRBJ2-7, with a weak D call TRBD1 (6 bases). Germline CDR1 reads ENHRY; CDR2 reads SYGVKD. CDR3 size: 12 residues. Trimming took 0 bases from V and 6 from J, leaving 6 bases between them. The CDR3 region has the DNA TGTGCCATCAGTGAGTCGGGGGCCGAGCAGTACTTC. Protein sequence: CAISESGAEQYF.

The gene calls are TRBV5-4 and TRBJ2-5; 8 bases are shared with TRBD1. Germline values: CDR1 SGHNT, CDR2 YYREEE (reference sequence). The ends lost 2 bases at V and 1 base at J; junction bases unmatched: 1. CDR3 size: 14 residues. Here the CDR3 DNA reads TGTGCCAGCAGCTTCGGACAGGGCCAAGAGACCCAGTACTTC. It translates to CASSFGQGQETQYF.

The V and J genes are TRBV18 and TRBJ2-5, with D possibly matching TRBD1 (5 bases). The CDR3 runs 14 residues. With 6 bases removed from V and 1 base from J, the gap between germline ends came to 12 bases. Germline-derived CDR1 and CDR2 are KGHSH and LQKENI. The CDR3 nucleotides are TGTGCCAGCTCCCAGGAAAGGGGCCAAGAGACCCAGTACTTC. This translates into CASSQERGQETQYF.

In this sample, this clone turned up once. Written as DNA, the CDR3 is TGTGCCAGCAGCCAAGATGGGGGGGCTGGGGCCAACGTCCTGACTTTC. The encoded protein is CASSQDGGAGANVLTF. The chain links TRBV4-2 to TRBJ2-6, with 7 bases matching TRBD2. Looked up from germline, CDR1 is LGHNA and CDR2 is YNFKEQ. Germline trimming cut 0 bases from V and 2 bases from J; bases unmatched to any gene: 1. The CDR3 is made up of 16 amino acids.

The rearrangement uses TRBV28 and TRBJ2-4; TRBD2 agrees at 8 bases. This CDR3 is 15 amino acids long. The germline gives CDR1 MDHEN, CDR2 SYDVKM. The junction had 4 bases not matched to a gene; V was cut back by 6 bases and J by 0 bases. CDR3 nucleotide sequence: TGTGCCAGCAGCCCAACTAGCGGAGCCAAAAACATTCAGTACTTC. Translated, it gives CASSPTSGAKNIQYF.

The chain recombines TRBV27 with TRBJ1-2; maybe TRBD1 (5 bases). V dropped 6 bases and J dropped 2 bases, with 19 bases sitting between them. There are 16 residues in the CDR3. Germline V gene data show CDR1 as MNHEY and CDR2 as SMNVEV (reference sequence). CDR3 loop: CASSPVRRGANYGYTF. Here the CDR3 DNA reads TGTGCCAGCAGCCCTGTAAGAAGGGGCGCAAACTATGGCTACACCTTC.

The CDR3 DNA sequence: TGTGCCAGCAGTGAAGAAGCGGGAGTCCCAGATACGCAGTATTTT. Translation: CASSEEAGVPDTQYF. The chain couples TRBV2 to TRBJ2-3; the match to TRBD2 covers 8 bases. The length of the CDR3 is 15 residues. Germline assignment: CDR1 SNHLY and CDR2 FYNNEI. The J segment lost 4 bases and the V segment lost 1 base, leaving 4 bases of the junction unmatched.

The chain employs TRBV27 and TRBJ2-2, with a tentative D call TRBD2 (5 bases). The V gene lost 2 bases and the J gene lost 5 bases, with 12 bases spanning the gap. There are 15 residues in the CDR3. The germline V gene encodes CDR1 MNHEY and CDR2 SMNVEV (reference sequence). The CDR3 coding sequence is TGTGCCAGCAGTTTACGCGGGCTGGGAACCGGGGAGCTGTTTTTT. The encoded protein is CASSLRGLGTGELFF.

Only one count was recorded for this clone. The CDR3 loop is CASSPFRQGAGRNSPLHF. DNA of the CDR3: TGTGCCAGCAGTCCCTTTCGACAGGGGGCCGGGAGGAATTCACCCCTCCACTTT. The V call is TRBV6-2 or TRBV6-3, the J call TRBJ1-6, with 10 bases fitting TRBD1. V dropped 5 bases and J dropped 7; count of bases not matched to a gene: 14. CDR3 length: 18 residues. CDR1 and CDR2 from the germline V gene are MNHEY and SVGEGT.

The chain links TRBV7-9 to TRBJ2-2, with 11 bases identical to TRBD1. Germline V CDR1 and CDR2: SEHNR, FQNEAQ (reference sequence). There are 16 residues in the CDR3. Trimming took 5 bases from V and 8 from J; bases not matched to a gene: 10. CDR3 sequence reads: CASSVRDRGIEGELFF. The CDR3, as DNA: TGTGCCAGCAGCGTCCGGGACAGGGGGATAGAAGGGGAGCTGTTTTTT.

CDR3 nucleotide sequence: TGTGCCTGGGGCCCGACAGGGGGGTTCCACAATGAGCAGTTCTTC. This translates into CAWGPTGGFHNEQFF. V gene TRBV30 combines with J gene TRBJ2-1; TRBD1 matches at 9 bases. Trimming cost V 5 bases and J 5 bases; bases outside gene matches: 10. The germline V gene has CDR1 GTSNPN and CDR2 SVGIG (reference sequence). The CDR3 length is 15 residues.

The chain links TRBV7-8 to TRBJ2-7, with 11 bases lining up with TRBD2. Germline V gene sequence: CDR1 SGHVS, CDR2 FQNEAQ. The V and J ends lost 5 bases and 0 bases, in that order; junction bases with no gene match: 9. The CDR3 contains 17 residues. The CDR3 sequence: CASSKTLAGGSSYEQYF. DNA of the CDR3: TGTGCCAGCAGCAAAACATTAGCGGGAGGGAGCTCCTACGAGCAGTACTTC.

This chain links TRBV6-6 with TRBJ1-1; 7 bases line up with TRBD1. Germline lookup yields CDR1 MNHNY and CDR2 SVGAGI (reference sequence). J lost 9 bases, V lost 2 bases, and 3 bases had no gene match. The CDR3 sequence is 12 residues long. CDR3 loop: CASSYEGAQAFF. CDR3 coding DNA: TGTGCCAGCAGTTACGAGGGGGCGCAAGCTTTCTTT.

The genes are TRBV6-2 or TRBV6-3 and TRBJ2-4; the D is unclear. The V and J ends lost 4 bases and 0 bases respectively, with 7 bases between them. The germline CDR1 and CDR2 sequences are MNHEY and SVGEGT. The CDR3 length is 14 residues. The CDR3 here is CASSFSIAKNIQYF. CDR3 nucleotides: TGTGCCAGCAGTTTTAGCATAGCCAAAAACATTCAGTACTTC.